What follows are 5 T cell receptor beta chains derived from one specimen sequenced in a study of blood T cell repertoires in COVID-19. TCRdb's copy holds only in-frame clones and misses some; the assay was immunoSEQ multiplex PCR. The sample includes around 300,000 clones, approximately 86% of them seen just once. Sequencing was done on a sample of peripheral blood. The receptors were gathered from a woman aged 30 to 39 who had recovered from COVID-19.

This chain joins TRBV12-3 or TRBV12-4 and TRBJ1-2, with D tentatively TRBD1 (5 bases). The V end was cut by 6 bases, the J end by 5 bases, with 7 bases between. CDR3 length equals 11 residues. CDR3 coding DNA: TGTGCCAGCAGCGACAGATATGGCTACACCTTC. It encodes CASSDRYGYTF.

Notes on this clone: In the same sample, other DNA sequences code for this CDR3. The chain links TRBV12-3 or TRBV12-4 to TRBJ2-5; D is undetermined. The CDR3 totals 12 residues. With 1 base removed from V and 3 bases from J, the gap between germline ends came to 3 bases. The CDR3 reads CASSLVKETQYF. The CDR3 nucleotides read TGTGCCAGCAGTTTAGTAAAAGAGACCCAGTACTTC.

The chain couples TRBV30 to TRBJ1-4, with D possibly TRBD1 on 5 matching bases. This CDR3 is 13 amino acids long. Germline CDR1 reads GTSNPN; CDR2 reads SVGIG (reference sequence). Trimming left V 3 bases short and J 6 bases short, with 11 bases between. CDR3: CAWRTQGYEKLFF. The CDR3, as DNA: TGTGCCTGGAGGACCCAGGGTTATGAAAAACTGTTTTTT.

CDR3 amino acids: CASSLDPRATNEKLFF. As DNA, the CDR3 is TGCGCCAGCAGCCTCGATCCGCGAGCAACTAATGAAAAACTGTTTTTT. J is TRBJ1-4 and V is TRBV5-1, with D unresolved. The CDR3 sequence is 16 residues long. V lost 4 bases and J lost 0, with 13 bases in between. Germline V gene sequence: CDR1 SGHRS, CDR2 YFSETQ.

This chain connects TRBV7-2 to TRBJ1-1; TRBD1 matches 8 bases. After removal of 5 bases from V and 2 bases from J, the junction contained 13 bases not matched to a gene. This CDR3 has 17 residues. Germline lookup yields CDR1 SGHTA and CDR2 FQGNSA. CDR3 DNA sequence: TGTGCCAGCAGCCCAAGGGGCTGGGGACAGGCTAACACTGAAGCTTTCTTT. Encoded protein: CASSPRGWGQANTEAFF.